A selection of T cell receptor beta chains follows, all from one sample in a study of cytomegalovirus exposure and HLA in healthy donors. The data were produced by immunoSEQ multiplex PCR, yet TCRdb's version contains in-frame clones alone and is incomplete. This repertoire shows about 170,000 clones, about 69% found once; its top ten account for 2% to 3%. Sequencing was done on a sample of PBMCs. Receptor source: a human donor in good health. CDR3s include the opening cysteine and the closing phenylalanine or tryptophan.

TRBJ1-1,TRBV30,CAWSGNPRGLETEAFF
TRBJ1-2,TRBV11-2,CASSLDLTGFYYTF
TRBJ1-2,TRBV13,CASSSAGIHYGYTF
TRBJ1-1,TRBV30,CAWSHTGGVTEAFF
TRBJ1-1,TRBV13,CASSLGRGQGPEAFF
TRBJ1-2,TRBV6-5,CASSYSWDRGGGYTF
TRBJ2-5,TRBV5-1,CASSLASQETQYF
TRBJ2-2,TRBV27,CASSFELYTGELFF
TRBJ1-1,TRBV5-6,CASSSTGGAGTEAFF
TRBJ2-7,TRBV7-3,CASSLGLASSYEQYF
TRBJ2-2,TRBV19,CASSMPGLALTGELFF
TRBJ1-2,TRBV7-8,CASSAGRPGYGYTF
TRBJ1-4,TRBV30,CAWSNKATGRGEKLFF
TRBJ1-1,TRBV6-1,CAASVFDTEAFF
TRBJ1-5,TRBV6-6,CASSYSPRQPQHF
TRBJ2-1,TRBV10-1,CASSDWRGANNEQFF
TRBJ2-3,TRBV7-3,CASSPRTGSGTDTQYF
TRBJ2-2,TRBV27,CASSLLENTGELFF
TRBJ1-2,TRBV2,CASSGRGQGADGYTF
TRBJ1-2,TRBV14,CASSLLDRDYGYTF
TRBJ2-7,TRBV7-2,CASSLLERGSYEQYF
TRBJ2-3,TRBV18,CASSPGLYRGPDTQYF
TRBJ1-1,TRBV27,CASSLVGQGAKETEAFF
TRBJ2-1,TRBV7-9,CASSLAWTSGGYNEQFF
TRBJ2-3,TRBV11-3,CASSLGSSGDPGTQYF
TRBJ2-5,TRBV29-1,CSAEVGTSETQYF
TRBJ2-3,TRBV7-3,CASSLSLVGTDTQYF
TRBJ2-5,TRBV2,CASSEELAGRETQYF
TRBJ1-1,TRBV7-8,CASSLARMNTEAFF
TRBJ2-1,TRBV7-6,CASSFLTGDFYNEQFF
TRBJ1-1,TRBV6-5,CASTDRGANTEAFF
TRBJ2-7,TRBV7-2,CASSFTGSPSYEQYF
TRBJ2-1,TRBV9,CASSVVTSGGQFF
TRBJ1-1,TRBV29-1,CSVEADSREAFF
TRBJ1-2,TRBV18,CASSQPTGNYGYTF